The 10 T cell receptor beta chains below were found in one sample sequenced in a study of T cell clonotyping in hematopoietic cell transplantation. Method: immunoSEQ multiplex PCR; TCRdb's copy keeps in-frame clones and lacks some. Altogether about 70,000 clones are present, 90% to 95% being singletons, with the ten largest covering under 2%. The sequencing input was peripheral blood mononuclear cells. These receptor sequences come from a man aged 50 to 60 in good health. Some clones in this sample may be carry-over from other donors' samples.

The genes are TRBV15 and TRBJ1-5; D unclear. Germline CDR1 reads LNHNV; CDR2 reads YYDKDF (reference sequence). The CDR3 sequence is 13 residues long. The V gene lost 3 bases and the J gene lost 4 bases, with 7 bases spanning the gap. CDR3 in amino acids: CATSSGSNQPQHF. The CDR3 DNA sequence: TGTGCCACCAGCAGCGGCAGTAATCAGCCCCAGCATTTT.

This sequence joins TRBV6-1 and TRBJ2-7, with 7 nucleotides matching TRBD2. The J segment lost 2 bases and the V segment lost 2 bases, leaving 12 bases of the junction unmatched. This CDR3 is 17 amino acids long. Per the germline V gene, CDR1 is MNHNS and CDR2 is SASEGT. The CDR3 loop reads CASSEIGPVGGPYEQYF. The DNA for the CDR3 is TGTGCCAGCAGTGAAATCGGTCCGGTGGGAGGGCCCTACGAGCAGTACTTC.

The V call is TRBV19, the J call TRBJ1-2; D perhaps matches TRBD1 (5 bases). This CDR3 is 14 amino acids long. The germline CDR1 and CDR2 sequences are LNHDA and SQIVND (reference sequence). V lost 7 bases and J lost 5, with 17 bases in between. CDR3 amino acids: CASTQEGSKYGYTF. CDR3 coding DNA: TGTGCCAGTACTCAGGAGGGGTCCAAGTATGGCTACACCTTC.

DNA for the CDR3: TGTGCCAGCAGCCGGTACGACAATGAGCAGTTCTTC. Protein: CASSRYDNEQFF. The chain is built from TRBV14 and TRBJ2-1; D call uncertain. V was clipped by 4 bases and J by 5 bases, with 6 bases between them. This CDR3 has 12 residues. The germline V gene encodes CDR1 SGHDN and CDR2 FVKESK.

This clone was seen just once. This chain links TRBV9 with TRBJ2-2; D ambiguous. The CDR3 runs to 14 residues. Trimming took 4 bases from V and 3 from J, leaving 10 bases between them. Looked up from germline, CDR1 is SGDLS and CDR2 is YYNGEE. The CDR3 nucleotides are TGTGCCAGCAGCCCTAGATTGGACACCGGGGAGCTGTTTTTT. Translated: CASSPRLDTGELFF.

The J gene is TRBJ1-2, the V gene TRBV5-1; the D is unclear. In germline, CDR1 is SGHRS, CDR2 YFSETQ. V lost 4 bases and J 6 bases, leaving 10 bases between the germline ends. The CDR3 is 12 amino acids. CDR3 sequence (DNA): TGCGCCAGCAGCATCGGGAAGGATGGCTACACCTTC. Translation gives CASSIGKDGYTF. The full variable domain, with the rest looked up from reference TRBV5-1 and TRBJ1-2, is KAGVTQTPRYLIKTRGQQVTLSCSPISGHRSVSWYQQTPGQGLQFLFEYFSETQRNKGNFPGRFSGRQFSNSRSEMNVSTLELGDSALYLCASSIGKDGYTFGSGTRLTVV.

The chain recombines TRBV19 with TRBJ2-2; no firm D call. CDR1 and CDR2 (germline): LNHDA, SQIVND (reference sequence). The CDR3 has 14 amino acids. With 4 bases removed from V and 6 bases from J, the gap between germline ends came to 12 bases. CDR3: CASSTSRIAGELFF. As DNA, the CDR3 is TGTGCCAGTAGTACCTCAAGGATTGCCGGGGAGCTGTTTTTT.

The chain has TRBV10-3 and TRBJ2-7, with 14 bases identical to TRBD2. Germline V CDR1 and CDR2: ENHRY, SYGVKD. CDR3 length equals 17 residues. With 6 bases clipped from V and 4 bases from J, the junction kept 11 bases outside the gene matches. This chain's CDR3 is CAIRTGTSGGEVYEQYF. For the CDR3, the DNA is TGTGCCATCAGAACCGGGACTAGCGGGGGAGAAGTTTACGAGCAGTACTTC.

Here the CDR3 reads CASSINVYNEQFF. Written as DNA, the CDR3 is TGTGCCAGTAGTATTAACGTCTACAATGAGCAGTTCTTC. This chain uses TRBV19 with TRBJ2-1; D is unclear. CDR1 is LNHDA, CDR2 SQIVND, per germline (reference sequence). V was cut by 3 bases and J by 3 bases, with 6 bases left in between. CDR3 size: 13 residues.

This sequence joins TRBV2 and TRBJ2-7; 7 bases align to TRBD2. Per the germline V gene, CDR1 is SNHLY and CDR2 is FYNNEI. J lost 1 base, V lost 7 bases, and 4 bases had no gene match. The CDR3 loop spans 13 amino acids. The CDR3 DNA reads TGTGCCAGCACCGAGCGGGGATCCTACGAGCAGTACTTC. Translating gives CASTERGSYEQYF.